This T cell receptor (beta chain) was recorded in a study of T-cell memory formation after mild COVID-19. Whole-study context: Largely, TCR clusters stayed within a single donor.

In germline, CDR1 is KGHDR, CDR2 SFDVKD. Trimming cost V 4 bases and J 0 bases, with 10 bases left between them. CDR3 length: 15 residues. This clonotype was picked up a small number of times. Its antigen is not known. Overall study findings and caveats: CD4+ contracting clones were mainly CM and EM; CD8+ ones, EMRA.

cDNA libraries for TCR alpha and TCR beta, carrying sample barcodes and UMIs, came from 5'RACE with constant-segment primers. TCRdb re-called the 5' RACE reads with MiXCR, one entry per CDR3 protein. The data contain roughly 600,000 distinct CDR3 sequences, roughly 18% of them singletons. This clonotype was sampled from an adult woman who had mild COVID-19 (a few samples of this study predate the infection). Cell type and time point are not known. Sequenced sample: PBMCs or a T cell subset sorted from them (not recorded which). V is TRBV24-1 and J is TRBJ2-3, with D possibly being TRBD2 (6 bases). The chain's CDR3 is CATSDGGKSTDTQYF. The CDR3 DNA is TGTGCCACCAGTGACGGCGGGAAGAGCACAGATACGCAGTATTTT.